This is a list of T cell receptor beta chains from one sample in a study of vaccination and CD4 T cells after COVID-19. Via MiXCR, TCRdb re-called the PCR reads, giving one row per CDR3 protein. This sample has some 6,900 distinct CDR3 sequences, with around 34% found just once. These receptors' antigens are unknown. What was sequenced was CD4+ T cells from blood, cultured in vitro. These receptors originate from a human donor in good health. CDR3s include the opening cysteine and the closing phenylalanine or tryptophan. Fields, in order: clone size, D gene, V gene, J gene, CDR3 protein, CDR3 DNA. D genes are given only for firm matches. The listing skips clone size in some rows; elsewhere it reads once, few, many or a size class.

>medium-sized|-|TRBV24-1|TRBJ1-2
CATSDGDSRGYTF
TGTGCCACCAGTGATGGTGACAGTCGGGGCTACACCTTC
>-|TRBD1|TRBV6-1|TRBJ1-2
CASSRGQIYGYTF
TGTGCCAGCAGCCGGGGACAGATCTATGGCTACACCTTC
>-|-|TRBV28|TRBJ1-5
CASRTDLPFSNQPQHF
TGTGCCAGCAGGACCGATCTACCTTTTAGCAATCAGCCCCAGCATTTT
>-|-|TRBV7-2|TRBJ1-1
CASSLQVRPTEAFF
TGTGCCAGCAGCTTACAAGTTCGCCCGACTGAAGCTTTCTTT
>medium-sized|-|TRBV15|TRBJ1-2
CATSRDRGYGYTF
TGTGCCACCAGCAGAGACAGGGGATATGGCTACACCTTC
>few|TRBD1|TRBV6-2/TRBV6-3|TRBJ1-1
CASSGQGIAEAFF
TGTGCCAGCAGTGGACAGGGAATCGCTGAAGCTTTCTTT
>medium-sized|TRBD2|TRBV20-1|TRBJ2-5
CSARGSGSLGETQYF
TGCAGTGCTCGCGGCAGCGGGAGCTTGGGGGAGACCCAGTACTTC
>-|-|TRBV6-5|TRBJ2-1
CASSLTSSSYNEQFF
TGTGCCAGCAGTTTGACGTCGAGCTCCTACAATGAGCAGTTCTTC
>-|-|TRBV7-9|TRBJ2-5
CASSSLFGQQETQYF
TGTGCCAGCAGCTCCCTTTTTGGACAGCAAGAGACCCAGTACTTC
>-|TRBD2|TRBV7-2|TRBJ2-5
CASSSRTSGFQETQYF
TGTGCCAGCAGCTCTCGGACTAGCGGATTCCAAGAGACCCAGTACTTC
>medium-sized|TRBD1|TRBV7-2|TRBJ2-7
CASSLSGQAYEQYF
TGTGCCAGCAGCTTATCGGGACAGGCCTACGAGCAGTACTTC
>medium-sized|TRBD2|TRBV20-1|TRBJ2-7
CSARLAGGGEQYF
TGCAGTGCTAGACTAGCGGGAGGGGGGGAGCAGTACTTC
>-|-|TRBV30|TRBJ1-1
CAWSVLIEAFF
TGTGCCTGGAGTGTCCTCATTGAGGCTTTCTTT
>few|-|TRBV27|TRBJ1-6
CASSSPPGRNSPLHF
TGTGCCAGCAGTTCGCCGCCCGGGAGGAATTCACCCCTCCACTTT
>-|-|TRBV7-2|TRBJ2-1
CASSLGAYNEQFF
TGTGCCAGCAGCTTGGGTGCCTACAATGAGCAGTTCTTC
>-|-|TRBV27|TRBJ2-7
CASRRGATYEQYF
TGTGCCAGCAGAAGGGGCGCGACCTACGAGCAGTACTTC
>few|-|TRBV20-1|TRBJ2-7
CSASRQVSYEQYF
TGCAGTGCTAGCCGACAGGTCTCCTACGAGCAGTACTTC
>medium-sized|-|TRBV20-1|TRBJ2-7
CSARGHLLAGEQYF
TGCAGTGCTAGAGGCCATTTACTAGCAGGGGAGCAGTACTTC
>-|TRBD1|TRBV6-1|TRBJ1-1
CASSEALLGQATYTEAFF
TGTGCCAGCAGTGAAGCGCTTCTGGGACAGGCCACGTACACTGAAGCTTTCTTT
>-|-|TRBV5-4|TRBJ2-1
CASNSWGYNEQFF
TGTGCCAGCAACAGTTGGGGTTACAATGAGCAGTTCTTC
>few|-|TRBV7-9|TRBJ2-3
CASSLITDTQYF
TGTGCCAGCAGCTTAATAACAGATACGCAGTATTTT
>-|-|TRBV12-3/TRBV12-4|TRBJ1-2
CASQESNYGYTF
TGTGCCAGCCAGGAGAGTAACTATGGCTACACCTTC
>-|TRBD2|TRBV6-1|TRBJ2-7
CASRPGLATYEQYF
TGTGCCAGCAGGCCGGGACTAGCTACTTACGAGCAGTACTTC
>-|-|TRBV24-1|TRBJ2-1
CATSDTSRSYNEQFF
TGTGCCACCAGTGATACTAGCCGCTCCTACAATGAGCAGTTCTTC
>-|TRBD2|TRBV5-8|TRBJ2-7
CASSLGWGGRAYEQYF
TGTGCCAGCAGCTTGGGTTGGGGCGGGAGGGCCTACGAGCAGTACTTC
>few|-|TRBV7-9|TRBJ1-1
CASSPQAGQNTEAFF
TGTGCCAGCAGCCCACAGGCGGGACAGAACACTGAAGCTTTCTTT
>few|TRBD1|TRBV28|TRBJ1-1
CASSPTGARGTEAFF
TGTGCCAGCAGTCCTACAGGGGCACGGGGAACTGAAGCTTTCTTT